This TCR beta chain was recovered during a study of T-cell reconstitution after alpha-beta-depleted transplantation in children. General study points: There were reportedly several hundred expanded graft clones from which alpha-beta T cells came about two months after transplant. Counts and diversity of T cells one year after transplant came mostly from newly produced T cells.

Concerning this clonotype: Its specificity is not known.

V shed 1 base and J shed 5 bases, with 12 bases lying between them. Germline assignment: CDR1 LGHDT and CDR2 YNNKEL (reference sequence). This CDR3 has 14 residues. Unique molecular identifiers were built into the TCRbeta library. TCRdb processed the PCR reads anew with MiXCR; each CDR3 protein has one entry. The sample contains a few hundred thousand distinct CDR3 sequences, 10% to 15% of which appear only once. The sample in question was PBMCs, mostly from graft donor cells, obtained 360 days after TCRalphabeta/CD19-depleted stem cell transplant. J is TRBJ2-7 and V is TRBV3-1; TRBD1 might be the D (6 bases). This TCR was sampled from a male patient younger than 18 who had a stem cell transplant for acute myeloid leukemia, so the T cells may come from the graft donor. CDR3 in amino acids: CASSQGQGLNEQYF. DNA of the CDR3: TGTGCCAGCAGCCAAGGTCAGGGGCTGAACGAGCAGTACTTC.